This T cell receptor beta chain was found in a study of response to subunit inactivated influenza vaccine. The V gene end was trimmed by 9 bases and the J gene end by 6 bases; junction bases not matched to a gene: 9. Germline values: CDR1 LGHDT, CDR2 YNNKEL (reference sequence). CDR3 length: 15 residues. Using its own MiXCR run on the RT-PCR reads, TCRdb lists one record per CDR3 protein. The data show some 540,000 distinct CDR3 sequences, with around 25% seen just once and about 3% held by the top ten. These same records also appear under a second study, on T cells expressing NK-cell markers. From that study: Libraries used 5'RACE template switching adding universal primer site and UMIs. HCMV specificity of the expanded NKG2C+ T cell clones stayed unclear.

Sequenced here: CD4+ T cells sorted from PBMCs, sampled less than 13 days after vaccination. The clonotype originates from a man aged 45-60 years who received an inactivated influenza vaccine. This chain uses TRBV3-1 with TRBJ1-5; TRBD1 matches at 12 bases. CDR3 nucleotides: TGTGCCAGACGACGGGACAGGGGGCCGTTTCAGCCCCAGCATTTT. This gives the protein CARRRDRGPFQPQHF.